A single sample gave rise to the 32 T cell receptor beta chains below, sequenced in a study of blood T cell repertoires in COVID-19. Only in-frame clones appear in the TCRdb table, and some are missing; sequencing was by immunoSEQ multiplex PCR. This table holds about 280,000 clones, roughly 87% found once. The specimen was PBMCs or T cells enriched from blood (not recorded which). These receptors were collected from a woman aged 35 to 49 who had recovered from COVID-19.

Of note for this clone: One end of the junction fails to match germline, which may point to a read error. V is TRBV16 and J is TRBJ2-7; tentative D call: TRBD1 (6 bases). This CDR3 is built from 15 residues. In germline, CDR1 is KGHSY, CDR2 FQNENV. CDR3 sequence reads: CASSQTGSSDYVQYF. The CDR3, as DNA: TGTGCCAGCAGCCAAACAGGGTCAAGCGACTACGTGCAGTACTTC.

This chain's CDR3 is CASSSVGTSAFNEQFF. CDR3 DNA: TGTGCCAGCAGTTCTGTTGGGACTAGCGCGTTTAATGAGCAGTTCTTC. The chain combines TRBV6-5 with TRBJ2-1; 10 bases are shared with TRBD2. The CDR3 is made up of 16 amino acids. The ends lost 4 bases at V and 7 bases at J; junction bases unmatched: 10. CDR1 and CDR2 from the germline V gene are MNHEY and SVGAGI.

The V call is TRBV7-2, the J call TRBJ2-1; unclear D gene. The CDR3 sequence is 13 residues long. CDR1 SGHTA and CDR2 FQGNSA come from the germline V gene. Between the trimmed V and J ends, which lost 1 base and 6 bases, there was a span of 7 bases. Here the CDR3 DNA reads TGTGCCAGCAGCTTAGGGCGGATCAATGAGCAGTTCTTC. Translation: CASSLGRINEQFF. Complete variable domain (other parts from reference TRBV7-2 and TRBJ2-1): GAGVSQSPSNKVTEKGKDVELRCDPISGHTALYWYRQSLGQGLEFLIYFQGNSAPDKSGLPSDRFSAERTGGSVSTLTIQRTQQEDSAVYLCASSLGRINEQFFGPGTRLTVL.

As DNA, the CDR3 is TGTGCCAGCAGTAAGGGACTAGCGGCCTACAATGAGCAGTTCTTC. This codes for CASSKGLAAYNEQFF. This chain joins TRBV27 and TRBJ2-1, with 11 positions matching TRBD2. V was clipped by 5 bases and J by 2 bases; unmatched bases: 2. Per germline, CDR1 MNHEY and CDR2 SMNVEV (reference sequence). CDR3 size: 15 residues.

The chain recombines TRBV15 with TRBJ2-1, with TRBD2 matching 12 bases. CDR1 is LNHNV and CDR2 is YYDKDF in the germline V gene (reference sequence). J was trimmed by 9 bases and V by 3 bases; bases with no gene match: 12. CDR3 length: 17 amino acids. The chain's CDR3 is CATSSVGLAGMGGEQFF. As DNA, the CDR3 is TGTGCCACCAGCAGTGTCGGACTAGCGGGAATGGGCGGTGAGCAGTTCTTC.

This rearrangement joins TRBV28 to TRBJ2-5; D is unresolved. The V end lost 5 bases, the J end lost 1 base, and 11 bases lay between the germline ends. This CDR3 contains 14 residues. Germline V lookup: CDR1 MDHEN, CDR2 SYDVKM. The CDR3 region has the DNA TGTGCCAGCAGTCATGGCCGAATCCAAGAGACCCAGTACTTC. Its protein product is CASSHGRIQETQYF. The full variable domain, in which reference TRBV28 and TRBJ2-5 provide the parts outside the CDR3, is DVKVTQSSRYLVKRTGEKVFLECVQDMDHENMFWYRQDPGLGLRLIYFSYDVKMKEKGDIPEGYSVSREKKERFSLILESASTNQTSMYLCASSHGRIQETQYFGPGTRLLVL.

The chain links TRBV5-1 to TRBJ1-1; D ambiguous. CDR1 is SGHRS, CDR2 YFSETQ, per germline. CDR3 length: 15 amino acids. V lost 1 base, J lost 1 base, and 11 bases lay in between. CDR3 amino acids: CASSLFGETNTEAFF. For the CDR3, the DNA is TGCGCCAGCAGCTTGTTTGGGGAGACGAACACTGAAGCTTTCTTT.

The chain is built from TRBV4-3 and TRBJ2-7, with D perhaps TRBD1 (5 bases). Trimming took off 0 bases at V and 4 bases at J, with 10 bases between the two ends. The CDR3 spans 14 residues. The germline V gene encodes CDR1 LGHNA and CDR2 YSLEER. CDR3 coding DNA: TGCGCCAGCAGCCAAGATAGGGGTAGGTACGAGCAGTACTTC. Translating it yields CASSQDRGRYEQYF.

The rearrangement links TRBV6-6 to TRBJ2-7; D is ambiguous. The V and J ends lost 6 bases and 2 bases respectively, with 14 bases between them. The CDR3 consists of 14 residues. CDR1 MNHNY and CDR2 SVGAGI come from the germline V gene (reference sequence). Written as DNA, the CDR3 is TGTGCCAGCAGACCTCTTAGTTCTGCCTACGAGCAGTACTTC. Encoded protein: CASRPLSSAYEQYF.

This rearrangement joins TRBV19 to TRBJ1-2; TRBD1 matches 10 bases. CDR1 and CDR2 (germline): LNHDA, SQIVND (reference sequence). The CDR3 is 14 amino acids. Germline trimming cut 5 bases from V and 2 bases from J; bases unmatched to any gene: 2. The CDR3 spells CASSPDRGNYGYTF. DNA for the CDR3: TGTGCCAGTAGTCCGGACAGGGGGAACTATGGCTACACCTTC.

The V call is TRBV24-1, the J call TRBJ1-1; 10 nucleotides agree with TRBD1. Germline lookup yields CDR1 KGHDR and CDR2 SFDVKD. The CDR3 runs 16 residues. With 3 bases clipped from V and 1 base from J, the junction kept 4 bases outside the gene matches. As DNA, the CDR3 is TGTGCCACCAGTGATGGGGACAGGGGAAGGAACACTGAAGCTTTCTTT. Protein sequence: CATSDGDRGRNTEAFF.

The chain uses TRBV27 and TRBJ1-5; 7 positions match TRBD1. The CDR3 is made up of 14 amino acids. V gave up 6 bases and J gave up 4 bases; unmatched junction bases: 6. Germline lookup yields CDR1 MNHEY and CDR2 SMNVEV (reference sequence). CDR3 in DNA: TGTGCCAGCAGCCGAGGGACAGTTAATCAGCCCCAGCATTTT. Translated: CASSRGTVNQPQHF.

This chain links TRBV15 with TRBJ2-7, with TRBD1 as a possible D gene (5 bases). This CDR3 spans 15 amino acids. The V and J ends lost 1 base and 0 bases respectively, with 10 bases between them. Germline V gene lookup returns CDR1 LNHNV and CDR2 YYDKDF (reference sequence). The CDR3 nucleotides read TGTGCCACCAGCAGAGGGGCAGGGAACTCCTACGAGCAGTACTTC. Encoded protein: CATSRGAGNSYEQYF.

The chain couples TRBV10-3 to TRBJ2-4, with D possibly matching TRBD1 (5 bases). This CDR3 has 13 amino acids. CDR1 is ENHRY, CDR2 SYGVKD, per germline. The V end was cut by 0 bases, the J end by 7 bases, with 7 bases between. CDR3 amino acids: CAISESGANIQYF. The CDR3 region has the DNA TGTGCCATCAGTGAGTCTGGGGCGAACATTCAGTACTTC.

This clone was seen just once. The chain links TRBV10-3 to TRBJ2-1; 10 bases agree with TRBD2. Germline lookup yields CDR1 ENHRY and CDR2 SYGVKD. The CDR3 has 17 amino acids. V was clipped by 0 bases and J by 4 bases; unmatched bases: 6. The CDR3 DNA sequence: TGTGCCATCAGTGAGTCGATCGGGACTAGCGATTACAATGAGCAGTTCTTC. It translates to CAISESIGTSDYNEQFF.

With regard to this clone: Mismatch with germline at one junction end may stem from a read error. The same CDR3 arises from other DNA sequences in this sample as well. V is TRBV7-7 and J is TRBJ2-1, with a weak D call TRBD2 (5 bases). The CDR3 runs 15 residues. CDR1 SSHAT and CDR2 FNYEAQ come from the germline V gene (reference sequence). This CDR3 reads CASSLAPSSYNEQFF. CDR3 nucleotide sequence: TGTGCTAGCAGCTTAGCGCCGAGCTCCTACAATGAGCAGTTCTTC.

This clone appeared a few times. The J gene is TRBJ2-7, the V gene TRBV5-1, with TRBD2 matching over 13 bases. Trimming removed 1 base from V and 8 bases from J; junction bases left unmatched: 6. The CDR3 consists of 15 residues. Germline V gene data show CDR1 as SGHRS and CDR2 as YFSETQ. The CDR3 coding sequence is TGCGCCAGCAGCTTGTCTCGGACTAGCGGGAGCAAGCAGTACTTC. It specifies CASSLSRTSGSKQYF.

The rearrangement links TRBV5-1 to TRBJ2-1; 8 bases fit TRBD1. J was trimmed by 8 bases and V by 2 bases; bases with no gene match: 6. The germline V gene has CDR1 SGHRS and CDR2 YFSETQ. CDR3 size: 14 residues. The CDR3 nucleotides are TGCGCCAGCAGCTTAGGACAGGGACTCTATGAGCAGTTCTTC. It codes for CASSLGQGLYEQFF.

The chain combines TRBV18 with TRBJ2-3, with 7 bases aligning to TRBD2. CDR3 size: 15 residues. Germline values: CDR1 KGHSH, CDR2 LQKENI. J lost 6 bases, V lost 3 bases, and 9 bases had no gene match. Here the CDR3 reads CASSPPRAGVDTQYF. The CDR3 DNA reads TGTGCCAGCTCACCTCCCCGTGCGGGAGTTGATACGCAGTATTTT.

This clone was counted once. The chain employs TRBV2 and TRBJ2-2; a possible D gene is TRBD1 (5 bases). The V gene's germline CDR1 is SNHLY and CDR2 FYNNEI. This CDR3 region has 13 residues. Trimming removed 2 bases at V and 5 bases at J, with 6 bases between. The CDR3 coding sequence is TGTGCCAGCAGTGAATCAGGGACCGGGGAGCTGTTTTTT. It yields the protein CASSESGTGELFF.

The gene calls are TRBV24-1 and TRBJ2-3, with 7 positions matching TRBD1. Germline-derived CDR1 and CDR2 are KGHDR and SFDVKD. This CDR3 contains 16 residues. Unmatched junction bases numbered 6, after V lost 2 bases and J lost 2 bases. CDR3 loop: CATSDWGRGNTDTQYF. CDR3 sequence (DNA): TGTGCCACCAGTGATTGGGGCAGGGGGAACACAGATACGCAGTATTTT.

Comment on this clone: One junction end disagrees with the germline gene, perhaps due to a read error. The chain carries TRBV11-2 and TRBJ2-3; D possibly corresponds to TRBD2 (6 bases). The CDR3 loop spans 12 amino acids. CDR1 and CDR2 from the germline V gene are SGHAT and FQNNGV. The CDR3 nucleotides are TGTGCCAGCAGCCCCACCGGCGCGGGGACTTGTTTT. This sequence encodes CASSPTGAGTCF.

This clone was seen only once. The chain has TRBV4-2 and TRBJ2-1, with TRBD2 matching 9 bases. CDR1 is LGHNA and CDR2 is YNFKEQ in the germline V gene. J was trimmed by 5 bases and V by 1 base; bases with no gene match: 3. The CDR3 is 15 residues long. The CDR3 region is CASSQGTSADNEQFF. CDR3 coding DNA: TGTGCCAGCAGCCAAGGGACTAGCGCTGACAATGAGCAGTTCTTC.

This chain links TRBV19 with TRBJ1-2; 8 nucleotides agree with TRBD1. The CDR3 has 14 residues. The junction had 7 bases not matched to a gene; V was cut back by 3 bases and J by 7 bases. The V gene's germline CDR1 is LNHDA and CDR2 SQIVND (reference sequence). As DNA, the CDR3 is TGTGCCAGTAGTATCTCCGGACAGGGACGTGGCTACACCTTC. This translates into CASSISGQGRGYTF.

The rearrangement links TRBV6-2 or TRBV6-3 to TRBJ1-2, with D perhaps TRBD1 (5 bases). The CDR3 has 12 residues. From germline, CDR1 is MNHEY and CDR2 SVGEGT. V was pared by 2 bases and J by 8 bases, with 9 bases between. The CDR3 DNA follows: TGTGCCAGCAGTTACGGAGGGGCCGGCTACACCTTC. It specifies CASSYGGAGYTF.

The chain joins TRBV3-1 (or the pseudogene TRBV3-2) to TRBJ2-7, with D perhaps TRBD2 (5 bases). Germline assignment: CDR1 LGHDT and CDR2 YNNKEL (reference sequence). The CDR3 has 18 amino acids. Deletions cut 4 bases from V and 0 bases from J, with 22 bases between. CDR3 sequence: CASSLHAWAAESSYEQYF. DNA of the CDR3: TGTGCCAGCAGCCTTCATGCTTGGGCAGCGGAGAGCTCCTACGAGCAGTACTTC.

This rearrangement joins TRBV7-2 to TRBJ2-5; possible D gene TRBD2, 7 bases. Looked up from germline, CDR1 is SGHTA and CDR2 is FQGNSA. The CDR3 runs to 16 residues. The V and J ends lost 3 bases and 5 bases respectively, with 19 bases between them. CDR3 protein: CASSLGRGGGPETQYF. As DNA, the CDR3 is TGTGCCAGCAGCTTGGGTCGAGGGGGAGGGCCGGAGACCCAGTACTTC. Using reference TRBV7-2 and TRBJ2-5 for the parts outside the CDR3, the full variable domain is GAGVSQSPSNKVTEKGKDVELRCDPISGHTALYWYRQSLGQGLEFLIYFQGNSAPDKSGLPSDRFSAERTGGSVSTLTIQRTQQEDSAVYLCASSLGRGGGPETQYFGPGTRLLVL.

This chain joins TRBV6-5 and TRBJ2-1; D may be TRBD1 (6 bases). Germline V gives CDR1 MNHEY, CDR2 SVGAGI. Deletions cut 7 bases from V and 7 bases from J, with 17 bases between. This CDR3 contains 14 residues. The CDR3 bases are TGTGCCAGCACCCTCGGGACACCTTTAAATGAGCAGTTCTTC. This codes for CASTLGTPLNEQFF.

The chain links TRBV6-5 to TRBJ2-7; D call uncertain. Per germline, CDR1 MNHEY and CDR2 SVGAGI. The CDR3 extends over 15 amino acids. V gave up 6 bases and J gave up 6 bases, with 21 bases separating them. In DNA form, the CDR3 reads TGTGCCAGCAGCCTCGTCGCGGCAAGCGACGCCGAGCAGTACTTC. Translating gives CASSLVAASDAEQYF.

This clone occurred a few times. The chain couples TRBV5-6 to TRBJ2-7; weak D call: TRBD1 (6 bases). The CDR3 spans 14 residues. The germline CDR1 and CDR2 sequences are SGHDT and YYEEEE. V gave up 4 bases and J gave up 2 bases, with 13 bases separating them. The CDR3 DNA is TGTGCCAGCAGCAAACAGGGTCCACCCTACGAGCAGTACTTC. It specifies CASSKQGPPYEQYF.

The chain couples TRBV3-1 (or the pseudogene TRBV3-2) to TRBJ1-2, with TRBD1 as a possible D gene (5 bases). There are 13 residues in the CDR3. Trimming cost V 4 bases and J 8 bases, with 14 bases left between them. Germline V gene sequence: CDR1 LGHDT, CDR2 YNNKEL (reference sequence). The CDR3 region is CASSLQGYLGYTF. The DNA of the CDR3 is TGTGCCAGCAGCCTCCAGGGCTATTTGGGCTACACCTTC.

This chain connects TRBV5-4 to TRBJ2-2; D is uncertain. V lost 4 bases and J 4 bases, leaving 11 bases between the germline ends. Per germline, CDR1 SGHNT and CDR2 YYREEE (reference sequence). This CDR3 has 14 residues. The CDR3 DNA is TGTGCCAGCAGCCCCGAAGCACGCACCGGGGAGCTGTTTTTT. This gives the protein CASSPEARTGELFF.